A selection of T cell receptor beta chains follows, all from one sample in a study of human T cells and chemical hapten exposure. TCRdb independently ran MiXCR on the RACE reads; one entry per CDR3 protein. The sample has 110,000 or so distinct CDR3 sequences; under 40% are singletons. Sequenced here: whole blood, sampled in connection with sensitization to the hapten diphenylcyclopropenone (DPC). These receptors all come from a man in his forties with alopecia areata. Some clones in this sample may be carry-over from other donors' samples. CDR3s include the opening cysteine and the closing phenylalanine or tryptophan.

cdr3_length: 14
j_call: TRBJ1-2
v_call: TRBV24-1
cdr3_aa: CATRGTGEDYGYTF

cdr3_length: 16
j_call: TRBJ2-3
v_call: TRBV6-6
cdr3_aa: CASSYRASGTTDTQYF

cdr3_length: 15
j_call: TRBJ1-1
v_call: TRBV5-1
cdr3_aa: CASSWRTGEYTEAFF

cdr3_length: 14
j_call: TRBJ1-1
v_call: TRBV6-5
cdr3_aa: CASRRTRTGGSSLF

cdr3_length: 14
j_call: TRBJ1-2
v_call: TRBV19
cdr3_aa: CASSTQQGGYGYTF

cdr3_length: 12
j_call: TRBJ2-5
v_call: TRBV10-3
cdr3_aa: CAISLAEETQYF

cdr3_length: 16
j_call: TRBJ2-4
v_call: TRBV3-1
cdr3_aa: CASSPSKGQKRNIQYF

cdr3_length: 13
j_call: TRBJ2-3
v_call: TRBV20-1
cdr3_aa: CSVSGGSTDTQYF

cdr3_length: 15
j_call: TRBJ1-2
v_call: TRBV11-3
cdr3_aa: CASSAAPTEYYGYTF

cdr3_length: 16
j_call: TRBJ2-3
v_call: TRBV27
cdr3_aa: CASSLRRLAGTDTQYF

cdr3_length: 14
j_call: TRBJ2-1
v_call: TRBV6-2/TRBV6-3
cdr3_aa: CASSFSSARNEQFF

cdr3_length: 15
j_call: TRBJ2-2
v_call: TRBV27
cdr3_aa: CASSRSAPRAGELFF

cdr3_length: 16
j_call: TRBJ1-5
v_call: TRBV5-6
cdr3_aa: CASSLYSGTSNQPQHF

cdr3_length: 13
j_call: TRBJ1-5
v_call: TRBV29-1
cdr3_aa: CSVASSSNQPQHF

cdr3_length: 13
j_call: TRBJ1-1
v_call: TRBV12-3/TRBV12-4
cdr3_aa: CASSERVNTEAFF

cdr3_length: 12
j_call: TRBJ2-1
v_call: TRBV3-1
cdr3_aa: CASSQEGHEQFF

cdr3_length: 14
j_call: TRBJ1-6
v_call: TRBV6-6
cdr3_aa: CATSRDRGNSPLHF

cdr3_length: 15
j_call: TRBJ2-1
v_call: TRBV27
cdr3_aa: CASSPTGNPYNEQFF

cdr3_length: 12
j_call: TRBJ2-1
v_call: TRBV3-1
cdr3_aa: CASSPRGAQQFF

cdr3_length: 14
j_call: TRBJ1-2
v_call: TRBV6-4
cdr3_aa: CASSLNDVGYGYTF

cdr3_length: 13
j_call: TRBJ1-1
v_call: TRBV7-2
cdr3_aa: CASSLWTNTEAFF

cdr3_length: 15
j_call: TRBJ2-7
v_call: TRBV6-2/TRBV6-3
cdr3_aa: CASSISGSLPYEQYF

cdr3_length: 17
j_call: TRBJ2-1
v_call: TRBV27
cdr3_aa: CASSPLFGTGGINEQFF

cdr3_length: 15
j_call: TRBJ1-4
v_call: TRBV6-5
cdr3_aa: CASSGWGESNEKLFF

cdr3_length: 13
j_call: TRBJ2-4
v_call: TRBV7-6
cdr3_aa: CATAGGNLGIQYF

cdr3_length: 15
j_call: TRBJ2-1
v_call: TRBV20-1
cdr3_aa: CSASNMGALYNEQFF

cdr3_length: 13
j_call: TRBJ1-1
v_call: TRBV20-1
cdr3_aa: CSVRAEAYTEAFF

cdr3_length: 13
j_call: TRBJ2-1
v_call: TRBV12-3/TRBV12-4
cdr3_aa: CASSTLGGNEQFF

cdr3_length: 14
j_call: TRBJ2-7
v_call: TRBV7-2
cdr3_aa: CASSSGLAALEQYF

cdr3_length: 16
j_call: TRBJ2-2
v_call: TRBV6-2/TRBV6-3
cdr3_aa: CASSYDYTANTGELFF

cdr3_length: 12
j_call: TRBJ2-3
v_call: TRBV6-6
cdr3_aa: CAAGQGTDTQYF

cdr3_length: 16
j_call: TRBJ1-2
v_call: TRBV11-3
cdr3_aa: CASSLGIAAFNYGYTF

cdr3_length: 13
j_call: TRBJ2-1
v_call: TRBV10-3
cdr3_aa: CAISESVANEQFF

cdr3_length: 15
j_call: TRBJ1-4
v_call: TRBV6-5
cdr3_aa: CASSYSVQANGELFF

cdr3_length: 17
j_call: TRBJ1-5
v_call: TRBV7-9
cdr3_aa: CASSPPGTEDSNQPQHF

cdr3_length: 12
j_call: TRBJ2-5
v_call: TRBV20-1
cdr3_aa: CSASRLQETQYF

cdr3_length: 10
j_call: TRBJ2-1
v_call: TRBV20-1
cdr3_aa: CSADINEQFF

cdr3_length: 16
j_call: TRBJ2-3
v_call: TRBV25-1
cdr3_aa: CASSGGTSGRLDTQYF

cdr3_length: 13
j_call: TRBJ2-3
v_call: TRBV6-5
cdr3_aa: CASFAPSTDTQYF

cdr3_length: 16
j_call: TRBJ1-4
v_call: TRBV11-2
cdr3_aa: CASSTTGVATNEKLFF

cdr3_length: 11
j_call: TRBJ2-1
v_call: TRBV12-3/TRBV12-4
cdr3_aa: CASSFRDWQFF